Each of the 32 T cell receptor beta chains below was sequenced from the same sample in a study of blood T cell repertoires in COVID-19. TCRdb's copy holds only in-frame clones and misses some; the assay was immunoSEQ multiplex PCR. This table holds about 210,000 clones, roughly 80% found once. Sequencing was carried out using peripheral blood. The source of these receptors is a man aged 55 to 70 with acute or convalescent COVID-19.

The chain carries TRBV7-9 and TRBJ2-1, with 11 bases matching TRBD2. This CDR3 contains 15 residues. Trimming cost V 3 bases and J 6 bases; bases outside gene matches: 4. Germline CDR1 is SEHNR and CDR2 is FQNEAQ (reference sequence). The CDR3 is CASSLASGRSNEQFF. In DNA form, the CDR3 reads TGTGCCAGCAGCTTGGCTAGCGGGAGGAGCAATGAGCAGTTCTTC.

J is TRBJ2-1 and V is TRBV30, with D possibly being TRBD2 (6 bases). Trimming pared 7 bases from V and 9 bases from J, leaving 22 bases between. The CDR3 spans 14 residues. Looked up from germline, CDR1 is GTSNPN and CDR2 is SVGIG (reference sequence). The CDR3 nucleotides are TGTGCCTCGGGGGACTCCTCCCTCAGTGGTGAGCAGTTCTTC. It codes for CASGDSSLSGEQFF.

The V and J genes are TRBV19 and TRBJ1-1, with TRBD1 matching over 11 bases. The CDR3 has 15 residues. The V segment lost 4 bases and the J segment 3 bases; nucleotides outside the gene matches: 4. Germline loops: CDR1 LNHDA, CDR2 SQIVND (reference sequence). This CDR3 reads CASSTGQGADTEAFF. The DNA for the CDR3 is TGTGCCAGTAGTACTGGACAGGGGGCTGACACTGAAGCTTTCTTT.

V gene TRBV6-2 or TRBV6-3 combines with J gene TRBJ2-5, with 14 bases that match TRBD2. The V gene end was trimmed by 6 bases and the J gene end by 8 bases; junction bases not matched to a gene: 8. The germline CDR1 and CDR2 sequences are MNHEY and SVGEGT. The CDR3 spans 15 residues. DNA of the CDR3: TGTGCCAGCAGCGGACTAGCGGGAGGATCTCGCACCCAGTACTTC. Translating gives CASSGLAGGSRTQYF.

The CDR3 DNA sequence: TGTGCCAGCAGCCCGGTGACAGGGGGTGTAGCTTTCTTT. Its protein product is CASSPVTGGVAFF. The chain has TRBV9 and TRBJ1-1, with TRBD1 identical over 9 bases. Losses at the gene ends were 4 bases for V and 10 bases for J; bases not matched to a gene: 8. The CDR3 is 13 amino acids. CDR1 and CDR2 from the germline V gene are SGDLS and YYNGEE.

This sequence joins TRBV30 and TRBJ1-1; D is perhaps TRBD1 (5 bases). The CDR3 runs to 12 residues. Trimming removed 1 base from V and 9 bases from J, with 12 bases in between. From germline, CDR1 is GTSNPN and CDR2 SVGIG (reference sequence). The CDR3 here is CAWSGTGGKAFF. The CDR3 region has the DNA TGTGCCTGGAGTGGTACCGGGGGGAAAGCTTTCTTT.

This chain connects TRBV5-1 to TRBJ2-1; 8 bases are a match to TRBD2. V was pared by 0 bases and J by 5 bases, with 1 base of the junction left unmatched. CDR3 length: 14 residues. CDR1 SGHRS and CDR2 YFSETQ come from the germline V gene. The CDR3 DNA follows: TGCGCCAGCAGCTTGGCACTAGCGGACAATGAGCAGTTCTTC. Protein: CASSLALADNEQFF.

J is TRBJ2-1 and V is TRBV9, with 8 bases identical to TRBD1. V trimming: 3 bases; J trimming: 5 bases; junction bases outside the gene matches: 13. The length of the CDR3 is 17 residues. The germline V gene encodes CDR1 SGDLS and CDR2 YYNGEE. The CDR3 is CASSGDTGGTFDNEQFF. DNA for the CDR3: TGTGCCAGCAGCGGAGATACAGGGGGTACCTTTGACAATGAGCAGTTCTTC.

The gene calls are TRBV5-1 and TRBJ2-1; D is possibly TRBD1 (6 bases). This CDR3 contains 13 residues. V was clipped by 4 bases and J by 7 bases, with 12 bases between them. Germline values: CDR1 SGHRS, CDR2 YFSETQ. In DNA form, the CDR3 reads TGCGCCAGCAGCACGGACAGCGCGAATGAGCAGTTCTTC. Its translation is CASSTDSANEQFF.

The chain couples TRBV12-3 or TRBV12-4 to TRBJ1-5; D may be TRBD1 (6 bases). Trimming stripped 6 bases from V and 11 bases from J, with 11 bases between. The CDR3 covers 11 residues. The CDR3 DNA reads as TGTGCCAGCAGCCAGGGGACGACCCAGCATTTT. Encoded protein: CASSQGTTQHF.

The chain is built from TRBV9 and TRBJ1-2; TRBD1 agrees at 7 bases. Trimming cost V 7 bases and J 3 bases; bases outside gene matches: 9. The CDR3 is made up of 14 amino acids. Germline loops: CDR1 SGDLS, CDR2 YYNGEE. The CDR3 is CASRPGQGDYGYTF. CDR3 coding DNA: TGTGCCAGCCGCCCGGGGCAGGGGGACTATGGCTACACCTTC.

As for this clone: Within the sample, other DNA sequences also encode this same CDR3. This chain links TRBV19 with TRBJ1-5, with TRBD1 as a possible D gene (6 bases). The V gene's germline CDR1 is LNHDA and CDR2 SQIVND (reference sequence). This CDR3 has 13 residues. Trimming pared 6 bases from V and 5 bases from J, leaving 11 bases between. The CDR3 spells CASSRDIYQPQHF. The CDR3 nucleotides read TGTGCCAGTAGCCGGGACATTTATCAGCCCCAGCATTTT.

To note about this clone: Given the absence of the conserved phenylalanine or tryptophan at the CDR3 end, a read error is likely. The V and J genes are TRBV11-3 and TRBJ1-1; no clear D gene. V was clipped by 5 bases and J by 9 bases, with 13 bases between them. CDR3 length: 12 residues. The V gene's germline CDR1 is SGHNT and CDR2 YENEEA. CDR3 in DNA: TGTGCCAGCAGCCCGAGTAGTGGGCAAGCTTTCCTT. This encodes CASSPSSGQAFL.

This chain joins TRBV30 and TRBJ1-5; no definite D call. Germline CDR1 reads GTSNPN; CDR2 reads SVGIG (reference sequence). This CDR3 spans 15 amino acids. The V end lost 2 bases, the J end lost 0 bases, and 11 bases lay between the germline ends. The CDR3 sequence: CAWSSLTHSNQPQHF. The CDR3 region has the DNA TGTGCCTGGAGTTCACTGACACATAGCAATCAGCCCCAGCATTTT.

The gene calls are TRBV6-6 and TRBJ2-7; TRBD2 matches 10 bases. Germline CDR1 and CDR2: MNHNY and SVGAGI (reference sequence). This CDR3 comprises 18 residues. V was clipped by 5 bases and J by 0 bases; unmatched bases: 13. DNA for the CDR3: TGTGCCAGCAGTCTGCCCCCCCAGACTAGCGGGTTCTCCTACGAGCAGTACTTC. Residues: CASSLPPQTSGFSYEQYF.

CDR3 coding DNA: TGTGCCAGCAGTGAAGTAGGGAGTGGGGTATACGAGCAGTACTTC. This translates into CASSEVGSGVYEQYF. The chain is built from TRBV6-1 and TRBJ2-7; D is possibly TRBD2 (5 bases). The CDR3 contains 15 residues. V was shortened by 1 base and J by 4 bases, with 14 bases between the two germline ends. The V gene's germline CDR1 is MNHNS and CDR2 SASEGT.

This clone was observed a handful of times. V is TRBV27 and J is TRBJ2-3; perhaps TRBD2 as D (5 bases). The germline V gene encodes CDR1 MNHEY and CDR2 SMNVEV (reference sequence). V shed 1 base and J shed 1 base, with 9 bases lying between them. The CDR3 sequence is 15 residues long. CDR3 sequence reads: CASSLWYSGTDTQYF. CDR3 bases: TGTGCCAGCAGTTTATGGTATAGCGGCACAGATACGCAGTATTTT.

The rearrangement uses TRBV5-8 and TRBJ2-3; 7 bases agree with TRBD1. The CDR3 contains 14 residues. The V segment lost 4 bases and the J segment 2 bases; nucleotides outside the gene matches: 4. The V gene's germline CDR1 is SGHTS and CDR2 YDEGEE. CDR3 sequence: CASSGDRSTDTQYF. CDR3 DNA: TGTGCCAGCAGCGGGGACAGATCCACAGATACGCAGTATTTT.

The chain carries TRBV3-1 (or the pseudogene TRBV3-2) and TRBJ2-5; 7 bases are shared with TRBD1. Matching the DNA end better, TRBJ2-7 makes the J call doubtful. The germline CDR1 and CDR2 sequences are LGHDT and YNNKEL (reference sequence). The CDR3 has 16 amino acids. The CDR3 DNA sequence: TGTGCCAGCAGCCAAGATCTTAGGACAGGCTACTACGAGCAGTACTTC. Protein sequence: CASSQDLRTGYYEQYF.

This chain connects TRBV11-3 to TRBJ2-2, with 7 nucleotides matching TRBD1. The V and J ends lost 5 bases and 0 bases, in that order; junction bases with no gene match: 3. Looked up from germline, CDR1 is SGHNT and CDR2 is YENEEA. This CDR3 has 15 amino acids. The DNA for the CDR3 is TGTGCCAGCAGCCAGACAGGGACGAACACCGGGGAGCTGTTTTTT. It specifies CASSQTGTNTGELFF. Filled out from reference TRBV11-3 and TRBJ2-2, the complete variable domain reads EAGVVQSPRYKIIEKKQPVAFWCNPISGHNTLYWYLQNLGQGPELLIRYENEEAVDDSQLPKDRFSAERLKGVDSTLKIQPAELGDSAVYLCASSQTGTNTGELFFGEGSRLTVL.

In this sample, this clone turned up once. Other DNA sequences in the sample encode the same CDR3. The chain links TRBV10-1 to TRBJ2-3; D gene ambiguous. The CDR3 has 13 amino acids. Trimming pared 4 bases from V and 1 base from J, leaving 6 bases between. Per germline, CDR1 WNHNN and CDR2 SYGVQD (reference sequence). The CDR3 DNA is TGCGCCAGCAGTGTATCCGGCACAGATACGCAGTATTTT. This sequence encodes CASSVSGTDTQYF.

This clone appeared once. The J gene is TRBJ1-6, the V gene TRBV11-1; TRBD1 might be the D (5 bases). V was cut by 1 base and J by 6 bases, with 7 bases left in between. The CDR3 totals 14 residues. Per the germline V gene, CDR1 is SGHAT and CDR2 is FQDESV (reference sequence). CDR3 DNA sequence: TGTGCCAGCAGCTTAGATGGGGCTAATTCACCCCTCCACTTT. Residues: CASSLDGANSPLHF.

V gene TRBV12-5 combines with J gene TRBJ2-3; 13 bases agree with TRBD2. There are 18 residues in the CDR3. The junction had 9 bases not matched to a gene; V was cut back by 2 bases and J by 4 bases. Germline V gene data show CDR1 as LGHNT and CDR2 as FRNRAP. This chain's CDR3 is CASGLHTSGGVRADTQYF. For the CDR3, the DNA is TGTGCTAGTGGTTTGCATACTAGCGGGGGGGTTAGGGCAGATACGCAGTATTTT.

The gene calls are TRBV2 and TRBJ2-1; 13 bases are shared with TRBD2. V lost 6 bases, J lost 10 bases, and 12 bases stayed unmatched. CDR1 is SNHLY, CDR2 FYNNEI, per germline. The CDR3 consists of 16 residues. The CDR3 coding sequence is TGTGCCAGCAGCCACCGACTAGCGGGAGGACCAGGGGAGCAGTTCTTC. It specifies CASSHRLAGGPGEQFF.

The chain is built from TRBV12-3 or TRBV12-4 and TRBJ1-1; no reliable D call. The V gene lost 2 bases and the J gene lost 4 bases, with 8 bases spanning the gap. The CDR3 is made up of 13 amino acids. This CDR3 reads CASSLKGGTEAFF. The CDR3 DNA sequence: TGTGCCAGCAGTTTAAAGGGAGGCACTGAAGCTTTCTTT.

The CDR3 nucleotides read TGTGCCAGTAGTATCGGGAACAGGGGTACCTTCGGAAACACCATATATTTT. It codes for CASSIGNRGTFGNTIYF. The chain employs TRBV19 and TRBJ1-3, with 7 bases aligning to TRBD1. From germline, CDR1 is LNHDA and CDR2 SQIVND (reference sequence). The CDR3 is made up of 17 amino acids. V lost 3 bases, J lost 4 bases, and 12 bases stayed unmatched.

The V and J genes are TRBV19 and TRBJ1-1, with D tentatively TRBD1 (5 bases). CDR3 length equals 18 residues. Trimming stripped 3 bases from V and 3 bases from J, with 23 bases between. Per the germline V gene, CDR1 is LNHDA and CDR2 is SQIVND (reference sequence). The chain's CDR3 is CASSMWSGYGLRDTEAFF. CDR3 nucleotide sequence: TGTGCCAGTAGTATGTGGTCAGGGTATGGGCTCCGGGACACTGAAGCTTTCTTT.

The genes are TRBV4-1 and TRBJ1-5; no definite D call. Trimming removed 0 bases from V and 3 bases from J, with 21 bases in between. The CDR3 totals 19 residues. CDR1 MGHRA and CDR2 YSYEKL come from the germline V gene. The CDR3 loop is CASSQDLRRAPTANQPQHF. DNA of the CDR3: TGCGCCAGCAGCCAAGATCTTAGGAGGGCCCCTACGGCCAATCAGCCCCAGCATTTT.

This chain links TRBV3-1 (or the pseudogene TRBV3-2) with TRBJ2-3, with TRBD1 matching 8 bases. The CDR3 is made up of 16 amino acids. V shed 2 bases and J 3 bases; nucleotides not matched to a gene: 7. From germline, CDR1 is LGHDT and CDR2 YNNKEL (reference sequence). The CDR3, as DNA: TGTGCCAGCAGCCAATACAGACAGGGGCGAACAGATACGCAGTATTTT. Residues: CASSQYRQGRTDTQYF.

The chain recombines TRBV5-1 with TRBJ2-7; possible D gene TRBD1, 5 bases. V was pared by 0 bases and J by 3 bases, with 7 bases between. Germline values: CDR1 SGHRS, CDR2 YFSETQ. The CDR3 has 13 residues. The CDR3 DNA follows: TGCGCCAGCAGCTTGGGGACATACTACGAGCAGTACTTC. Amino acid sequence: CASSLGTYYEQYF. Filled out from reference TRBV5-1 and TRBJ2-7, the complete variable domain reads KAGVTQTPRYLIKTRGQQVTLSCSPISGHRSVSWYQQTPGQGLQFLFEYFSETQRNKGNFPGRFSGRQFSNSRSEMNVSTLELGDSALYLCASSLGTYYEQYFGPGTRLTVT.

The CDR3 nucleotides are TGTGCCAGCAGCTTGCCGGGGGACACCGGGGAGCTGTTTTTT. Amino acid sequence: CASSLPGDTGELFF. The chain joins TRBV5-6 to TRBJ2-2; weak D call: TRBD2 (6 bases). The CDR3 sequence is 14 residues long. Germline V gene data show CDR1 as SGHDT and CDR2 as YYEEEE. V lost 1 base, J lost 3 bases, and 7 bases lay in between.

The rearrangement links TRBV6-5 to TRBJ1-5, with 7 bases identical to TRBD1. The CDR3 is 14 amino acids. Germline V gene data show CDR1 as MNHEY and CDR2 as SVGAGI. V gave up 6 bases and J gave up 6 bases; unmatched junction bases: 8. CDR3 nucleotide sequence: TGTGCCAGCAGGAGGGGGCGCGAAGGTCAGCCCCAGCATTTT. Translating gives CASRRGREGQPQHF.